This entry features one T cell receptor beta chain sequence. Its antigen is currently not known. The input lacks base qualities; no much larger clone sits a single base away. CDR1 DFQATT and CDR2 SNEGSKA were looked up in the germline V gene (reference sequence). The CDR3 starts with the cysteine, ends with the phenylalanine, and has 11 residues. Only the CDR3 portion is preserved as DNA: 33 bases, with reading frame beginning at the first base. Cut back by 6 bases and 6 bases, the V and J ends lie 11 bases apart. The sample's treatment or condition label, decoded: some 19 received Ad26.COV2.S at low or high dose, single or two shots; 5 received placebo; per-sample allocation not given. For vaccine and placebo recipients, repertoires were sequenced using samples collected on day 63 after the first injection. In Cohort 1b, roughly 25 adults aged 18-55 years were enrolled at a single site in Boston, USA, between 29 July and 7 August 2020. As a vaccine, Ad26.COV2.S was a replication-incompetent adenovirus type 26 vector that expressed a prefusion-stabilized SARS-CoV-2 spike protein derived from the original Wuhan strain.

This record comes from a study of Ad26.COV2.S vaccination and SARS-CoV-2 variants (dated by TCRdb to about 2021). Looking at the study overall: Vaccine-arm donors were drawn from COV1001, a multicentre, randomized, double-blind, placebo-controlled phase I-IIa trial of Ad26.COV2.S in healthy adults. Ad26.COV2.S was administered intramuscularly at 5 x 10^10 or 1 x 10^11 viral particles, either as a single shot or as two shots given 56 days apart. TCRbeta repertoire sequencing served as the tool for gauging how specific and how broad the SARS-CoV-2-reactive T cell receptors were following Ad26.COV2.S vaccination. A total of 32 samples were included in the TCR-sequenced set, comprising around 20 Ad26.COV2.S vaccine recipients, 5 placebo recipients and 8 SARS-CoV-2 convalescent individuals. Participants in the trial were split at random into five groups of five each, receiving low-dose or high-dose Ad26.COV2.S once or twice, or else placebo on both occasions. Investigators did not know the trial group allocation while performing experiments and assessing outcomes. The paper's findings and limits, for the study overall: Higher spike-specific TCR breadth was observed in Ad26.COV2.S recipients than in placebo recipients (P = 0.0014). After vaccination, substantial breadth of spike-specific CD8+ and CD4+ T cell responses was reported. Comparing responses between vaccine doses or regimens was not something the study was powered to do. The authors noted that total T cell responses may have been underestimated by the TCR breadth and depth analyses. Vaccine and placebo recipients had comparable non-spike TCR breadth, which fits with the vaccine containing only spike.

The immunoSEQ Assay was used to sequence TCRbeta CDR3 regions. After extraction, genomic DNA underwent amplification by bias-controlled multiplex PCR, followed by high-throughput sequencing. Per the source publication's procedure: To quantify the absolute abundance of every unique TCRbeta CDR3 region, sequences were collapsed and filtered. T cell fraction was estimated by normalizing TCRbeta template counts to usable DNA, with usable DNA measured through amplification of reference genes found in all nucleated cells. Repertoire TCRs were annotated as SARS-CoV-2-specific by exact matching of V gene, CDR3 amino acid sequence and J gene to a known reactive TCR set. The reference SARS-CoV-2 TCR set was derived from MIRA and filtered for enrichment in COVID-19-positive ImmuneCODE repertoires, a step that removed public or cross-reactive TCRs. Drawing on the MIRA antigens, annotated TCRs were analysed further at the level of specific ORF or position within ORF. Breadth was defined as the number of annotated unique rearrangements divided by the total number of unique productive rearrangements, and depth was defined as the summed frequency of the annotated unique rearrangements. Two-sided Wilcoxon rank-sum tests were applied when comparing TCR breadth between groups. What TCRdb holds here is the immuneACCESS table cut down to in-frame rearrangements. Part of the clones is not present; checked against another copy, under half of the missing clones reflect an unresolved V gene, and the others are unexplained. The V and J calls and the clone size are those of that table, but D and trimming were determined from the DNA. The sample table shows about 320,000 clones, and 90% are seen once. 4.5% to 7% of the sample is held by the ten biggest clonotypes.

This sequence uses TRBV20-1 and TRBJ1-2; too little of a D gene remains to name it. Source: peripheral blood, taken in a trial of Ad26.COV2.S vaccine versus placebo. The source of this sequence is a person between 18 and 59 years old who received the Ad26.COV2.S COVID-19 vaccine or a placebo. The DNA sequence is TGCAGTGCCTTCGGCGGTAATGGCTACACCTTC. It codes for CSAFGGNGYTF.